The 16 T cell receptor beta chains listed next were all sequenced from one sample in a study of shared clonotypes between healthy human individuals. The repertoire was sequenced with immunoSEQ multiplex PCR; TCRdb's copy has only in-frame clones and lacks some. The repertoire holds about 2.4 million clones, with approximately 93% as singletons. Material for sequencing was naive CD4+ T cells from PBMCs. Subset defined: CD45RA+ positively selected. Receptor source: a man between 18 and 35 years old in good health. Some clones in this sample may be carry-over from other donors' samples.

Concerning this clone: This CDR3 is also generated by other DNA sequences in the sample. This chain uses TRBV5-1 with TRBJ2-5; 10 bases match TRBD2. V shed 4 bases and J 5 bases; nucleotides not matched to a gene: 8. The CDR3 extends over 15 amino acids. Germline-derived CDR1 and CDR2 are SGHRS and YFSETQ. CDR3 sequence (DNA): TGCGCCAGCAGCCTATTAGCGGGAGGAAGCGAGACCCAGTACTTC. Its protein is CASSLLAGGSETQYF.

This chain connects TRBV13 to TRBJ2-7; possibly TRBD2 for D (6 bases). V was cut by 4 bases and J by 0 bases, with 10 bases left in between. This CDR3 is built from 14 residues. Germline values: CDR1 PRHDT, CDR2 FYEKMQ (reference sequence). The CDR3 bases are TGTGCCAGCAGCTCCCGACTAGGCTCCTACGAGCAGTACTTC. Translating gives CASSSRLGSYEQYF.

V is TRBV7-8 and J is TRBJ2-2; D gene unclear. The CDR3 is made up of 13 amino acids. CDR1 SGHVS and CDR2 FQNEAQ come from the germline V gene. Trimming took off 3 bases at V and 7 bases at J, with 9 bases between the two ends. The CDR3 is CASSLNLRGELFF. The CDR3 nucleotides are TGTGCCAGCAGCTTGAATTTGCGCGGGGAGCTGTTTTTT.

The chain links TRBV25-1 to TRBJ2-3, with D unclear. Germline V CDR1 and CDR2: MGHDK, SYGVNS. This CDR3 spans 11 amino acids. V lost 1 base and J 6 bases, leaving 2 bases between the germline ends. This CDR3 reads CASSESDTQYF. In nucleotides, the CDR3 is TGTGCCAGCAGTGAATCCGATACGCAGTATTTT.

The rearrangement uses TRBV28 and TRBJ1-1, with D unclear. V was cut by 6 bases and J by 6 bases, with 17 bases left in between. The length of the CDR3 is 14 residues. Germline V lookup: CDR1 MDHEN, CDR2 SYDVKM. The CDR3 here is CASSPPGSNAEAFF. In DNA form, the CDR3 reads TGTGCCAGCAGCCCTCCGGGGAGCAACGCTGAAGCTTTCTTT.

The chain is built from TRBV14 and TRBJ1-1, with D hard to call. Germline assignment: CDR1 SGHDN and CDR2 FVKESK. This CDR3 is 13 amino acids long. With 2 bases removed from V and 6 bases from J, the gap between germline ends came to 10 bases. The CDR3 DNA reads TGTGCCAGCAGCCAACGGGTGGGCCCTGAAGCTTTCTTT. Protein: CASSQRVGPEAFF.

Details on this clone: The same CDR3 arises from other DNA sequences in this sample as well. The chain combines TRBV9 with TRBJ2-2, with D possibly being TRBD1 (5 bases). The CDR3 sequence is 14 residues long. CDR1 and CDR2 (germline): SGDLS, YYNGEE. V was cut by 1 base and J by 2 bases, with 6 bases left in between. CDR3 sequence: CASSVRTNTGELFF. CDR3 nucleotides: TGTGCCAGCAGCGTAAGGACAAACACCGGGGAGCTGTTTTTT. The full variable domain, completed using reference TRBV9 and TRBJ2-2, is DSGVTQTPKHLITATGQRVTLRCSPRSGDLSVYWYQQSLDQGLQFLIQYYNGEERAKGNILERFSAQQFPDLHSELNLSSLELGDSALYFCASSVRTNTGELFFGEGSRLTVL.

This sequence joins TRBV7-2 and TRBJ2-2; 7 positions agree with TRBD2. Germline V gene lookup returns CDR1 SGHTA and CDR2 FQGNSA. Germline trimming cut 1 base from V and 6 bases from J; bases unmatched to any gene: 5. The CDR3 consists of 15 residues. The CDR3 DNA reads TGTGCCAGCAGCTTAGTCGGGACTACAGCCGGGGAGCTGTTTTTT. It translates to CASSLVGTTAGELFF.

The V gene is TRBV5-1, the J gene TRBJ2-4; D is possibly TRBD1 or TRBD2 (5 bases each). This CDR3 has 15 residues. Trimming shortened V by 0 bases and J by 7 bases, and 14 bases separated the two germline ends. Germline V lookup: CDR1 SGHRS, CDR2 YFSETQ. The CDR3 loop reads CASSLASTRENIQYF. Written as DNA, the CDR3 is TGCGCCAGCAGCTTGGCCTCAACCAGGGAGAACATTCAGTACTTC.

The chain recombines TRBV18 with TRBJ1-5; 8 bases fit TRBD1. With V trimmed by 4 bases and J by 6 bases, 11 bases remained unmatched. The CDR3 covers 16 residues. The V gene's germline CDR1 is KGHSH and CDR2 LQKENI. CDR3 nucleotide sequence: TGTGCCAGCTCACTTAATGACAGGGGACTAGTTCAGCCCCAGCATTTT. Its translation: CASSLNDRGLVQPQHF.

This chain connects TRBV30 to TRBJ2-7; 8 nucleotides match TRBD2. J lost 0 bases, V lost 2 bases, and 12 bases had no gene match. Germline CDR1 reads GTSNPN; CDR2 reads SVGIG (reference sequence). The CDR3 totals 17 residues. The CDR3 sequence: CAWSLGWTSRSSYEQYF. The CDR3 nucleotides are TGTGCCTGGAGTCTAGGCTGGACTAGCCGAAGCTCCTACGAGCAGTACTTC.

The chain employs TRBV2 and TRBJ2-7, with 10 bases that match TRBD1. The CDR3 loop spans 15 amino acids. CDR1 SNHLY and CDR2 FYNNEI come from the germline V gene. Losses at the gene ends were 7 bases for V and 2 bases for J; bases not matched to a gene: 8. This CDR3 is CASTKEGQGPYEQYF. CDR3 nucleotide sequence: TGTGCCAGCACTAAAGAGGGACAGGGGCCCTACGAGCAGTACTTC.

Here the CDR3 DNA reads TGTGCCAGCAGTTTTTCCGGGACTAGCGGGAGTTATGAGCAGTTCTTC. This gives the protein CASSFSGTSGSYEQFF. V gene TRBV6-5 combines with J gene TRBJ2-1, with 14 bases fitting TRBD2. In germline, CDR1 is MNHEY, CDR2 SVGAGI. CDR3 length: 16 amino acids. V shed 4 bases, J shed 8 bases, and the junction held 7 bases outside the gene matches.

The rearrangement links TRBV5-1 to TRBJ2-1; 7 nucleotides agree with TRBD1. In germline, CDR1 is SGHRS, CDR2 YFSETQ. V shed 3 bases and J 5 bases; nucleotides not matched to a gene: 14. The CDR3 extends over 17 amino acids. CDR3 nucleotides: TGCGCCAGCAGCTCAGCTACATTGGGGCAGGGGGACAATGAGCAGTTCTTC. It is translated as CASSSATLGQGDNEQFF. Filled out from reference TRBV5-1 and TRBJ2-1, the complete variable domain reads KAGVTQTPRYLIKTRGQQVTLSCSPISGHRSVSWYQQTPGQGLQFLFEYFSETQRNKGNFPGRFSGRQFSNSRSEMNVSTLELGDSALYLCASSSATLGQGDNEQFFGPGTRLTVL.

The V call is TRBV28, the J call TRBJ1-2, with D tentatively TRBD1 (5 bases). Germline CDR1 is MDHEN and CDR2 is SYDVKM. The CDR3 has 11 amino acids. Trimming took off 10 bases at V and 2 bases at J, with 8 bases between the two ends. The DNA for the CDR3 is TGTGCCACCGCAGGGAACTATGGCTACACCTTC. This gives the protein CATAGNYGYTF.

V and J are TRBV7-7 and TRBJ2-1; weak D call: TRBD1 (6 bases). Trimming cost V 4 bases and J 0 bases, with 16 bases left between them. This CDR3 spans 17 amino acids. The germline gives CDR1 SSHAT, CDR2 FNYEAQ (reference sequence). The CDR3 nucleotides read TGTGCCAGCAGCTCCGGGACACCTTTTAGCTCCTACAATGAGCAGTTCTTC. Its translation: CASSSGTPFSSYNEQFF.